These 25 T cell receptor beta chains share one sample of origin, sequenced in a study of cytomegalovirus exposure and HLA in healthy donors. PCR was performed using 60 Vbeta and 13 Jbeta primers. Method: immunoSEQ multiplex PCR; TCRdb's copy keeps in-frame clones and lacks some. Of some 150,000 clones detected, around 80% appear once; the ten largest clones hold approximately 4.5%. The sequenced sample was PBMCs. All receptors come from a man under 40 in good health and CMV-seronegative.

The chain combines TRBV4-3 with TRBJ1-1, with TRBD1 identical over 9 bases. This CDR3 comprises 15 residues. The germline V gene has CDR1 LGHNA and CDR2 YSLEER. With 8 bases clipped from V and 4 bases from J, the junction kept 11 bases outside the gene matches. The DNA of the CDR3 is TGCGCCAGCTCCCACGGGACAGGGAGTGGCACTGAAGCTTTCTTT. Translated, it gives CASSHGTGSGTEAFF.

This chain uses TRBV5-1 with TRBJ2-3; D not certain. V was clipped by 4 bases and J by 3 bases, with 12 bases between them. This CDR3 has 14 residues. Germline values: CDR1 SGHRS, CDR2 YFSETQ. In DNA form, the CDR3 reads TGCGCCAGCAGCCAGAGGCATCAGACAGATACGCAGTATTTT. Residues: CASSQRHQTDTQYF.

The CDR3 DNA follows: TGTGCCAGCAGCTTGGGCCTCGGGGGCTACACCTTC. Residues: CASSLGLGGYTF. The gene calls are TRBV5-6 and TRBJ1-2; D gene unclear. CDR1 SGHDT and CDR2 YYEEEE come from the germline V gene. Trimming removed 0 bases from V and 8 bases from J, with 8 bases in between. The CDR3 is 12 amino acids.

The chain is built from TRBV28 and TRBJ1-4; possibly TRBD1 for D (6 bases). The CDR3 loop spans 16 amino acids. V lost 5 bases, J lost 5 bases, and 18 bases lay in between. Germline CDR1 MDHEN, CDR2 SYDVKM. Here the CDR3 reads CASSATGIAANEKLFF. In DNA form, the CDR3 reads TGTGCCAGCAGTGCTACAGGGATTGCCGCAAATGAAAAACTGTTTTTT.

This clone was seen only a few times. The chain carries TRBV6-5 and TRBJ1-5; tentative D call: TRBD1 (5 bases). CDR1 is MNHEY and CDR2 is SVGAGI in the germline V gene. V was shortened by 6 bases and J by 0 bases, with 9 bases between the two germline ends. This CDR3 has 14 residues. Here the CDR3 reads CASRRQSSNQPQHF. Here the CDR3 DNA reads TGTGCCAGCAGAAGACAGAGTAGCAATCAGCCCCAGCATTTT.

The chain links TRBV14 to TRBJ1-6, with a tentative D call TRBD1 (5 bases). Trimming removed 10 bases from V and 2 bases from J, with 12 bases in between. CDR3 length: 14 amino acids. Germline values: CDR1 SGHDN, CDR2 FVKESK. The CDR3 is CATKGPAYNSPLHF. The CDR3 DNA reads TGTGCCACCAAGGGGCCAGCCTATAATTCACCCCTCCACTTT.

The chain links TRBV30 to TRBJ2-3; 9 bases align to TRBD1. V lost 4 bases to trimming and J lost 1 base; unmatched junction nucleotides: 3. Per germline, CDR1 GTSNPN and CDR2 SVGIG (reference sequence). The CDR3 has 14 amino acids. The DNA of the CDR3 is TGTGCCTGGACAGACAGGGGGGGCACAGATACGCAGTATTTT. It encodes CAWTDRGGTDTQYF.

The chain joins TRBV20-1 to TRBJ1-3; 8 nucleotides align to TRBD1. The CDR3 extends over 11 amino acids. V lost 6 bases and J lost 7; bases outside the gene matches: 2. From germline, CDR1 is DFQATT and CDR2 SNEGSKA (reference sequence). CDR3 bases: TGCAGTGCCCGGACAGGGAACACCATATATTTT. Translated: CSARTGNTIYF.

The chain links TRBV10-3 to TRBJ1-5, with unresolved D. CDR1 is ENHRY, CDR2 SYGVKD, per germline. This CDR3 region has 14 residues. V was cut by 10 bases and J by 4 bases, with 17 bases left in between. The CDR3 is CATPLGRGNQPQHF. Here the CDR3 DNA reads TGTGCCACTCCGTTGGGGAGAGGAAATCAGCCCCAGCATTTT.

In nucleotides, the CDR3 is TGTGCCAGCTCACCACCCTCAGAGGGACTTGGGGGCTACACCTTC. This gives the protein CASSPPSEGLGGYTF. This chain uses TRBV18 with TRBJ1-2; maybe TRBD1 (5 bases). The V gene lost 0 bases and the J gene lost 8 bases, with 16 bases spanning the gap. The germline gives CDR1 KGHSH, CDR2 LQKENI. This CDR3 has 15 residues.

This clone was observed a single time. The J gene is TRBJ1-5, the V gene TRBV28; D possibly corresponds to TRBD1 (5 bases). The germline V and J ends were trimmed by 3 bases and 4 bases, with 22 bases remaining between them. Germline CDR1 is MDHEN and CDR2 is SYDVKM. The CDR3 length is 18 residues. CDR3 amino acids: CASSLGRDRLWGNQPQHF. The CDR3 DNA reads as TGTGCCAGCAGTTTGGGGAGGGACCGGCTATGGGGAAATCAGCCCCAGCATTTT.

This chain links TRBV10-1 with TRBJ1-2, with no clear D. The CDR3 contains 12 residues. The germline gives CDR1 WNHNN, CDR2 SYGVQD (reference sequence). The germline V and J ends were trimmed by 7 bases and 6 bases, with 12 bases remaining between them. In DNA form, the CDR3 reads TGCGCCAGCATTATGCGGGGAAATGGCTACACCTTC. Translation: CASIMRGNGYTF.

The rearrangement uses TRBV28 and TRBJ2-2, with D unclear. CDR1 is MDHEN and CDR2 is SYDVKM in the germline V gene. The CDR3 sequence is 11 residues long. Trimming took off 4 bases at V and 6 bases at J, with 3 bases between the two ends. In DNA, the CDR3 is TGTGCCAGCAGTTACTCCGGGGAGCTGTTTTTT. Translating it yields CASSYSGELFF.

The chain is built from TRBV27 and TRBJ2-5; 10 bases align to TRBD2. V was pared by 7 bases and J by 1 base, with 6 bases of the junction left unmatched. Germline-derived CDR1 and CDR2 are MNHEY and SMNVEV (reference sequence). CDR3 size: 15 residues. The DNA for the CDR3 is TGTGCCAGCAACCAGATAGCGGGAGGCCAAGAGACCCAGTACTTC. Its translation is CASNQIAGGQETQYF.

The rearrangement joins TRBV7-9 to TRBJ2-5; 10 positions match TRBD2. The junction had 3 bases not matched to a gene; V was cut back by 4 bases and J by 1 base. The CDR3 consists of 15 residues. Per germline, CDR1 SEHNR and CDR2 FQNEAQ (reference sequence). The CDR3 DNA is TGTGCCAGCAGCTCGAGACTAGCGGGCCAAGAGACCCAGTACTTC. It encodes CASSSRLAGQETQYF.

This sequence joins TRBV11-3 and TRBJ2-3; D not resolved. V was cut by 1 base and J by 2 bases, with 10 bases left in between. This CDR3 has 15 amino acids. Germline CDR1 and CDR2: SGHNT and YENEEA. DNA of the CDR3: TGTGCCAGCAGCTTAGGTCCGGGTCTCACAGATACGCAGTATTTT. Translating it yields CASSLGPGLTDTQYF.

The chain joins TRBV6-9 to TRBJ1-3; D remains ambiguous. V gave up 5 bases and J gave up 4 bases, with 18 bases separating them. This CDR3 has 16 amino acids. CDR1 and CDR2 (germline): MNHGY, SVAAGI. In nucleotides, the CDR3 is TGTGCCAGCAGTCGAGCCGGGTACGCAGCCGGAAACACCATATATTTT. The encoded protein is CASSRAGYAAGNTIYF.

The J gene is TRBJ2-1, the V gene TRBV5-8; tentatively, D is TRBD1 (5 bases). This CDR3 spans 16 amino acids. V shed 3 bases and J shed 6 bases, with 19 bases lying between them. The germline gives CDR1 SGHTS, CDR2 YDEGEE. The DNA for the CDR3 is TGTGCCAGCAGCTCCTCACAGAGGACAAAGGGCAATGAGCAGTTCTTC. It translates to CASSSSQRTKGNEQFF. Complete variable domain (other parts from reference TRBV5-8 and TRBJ2-1): EAGVTQSPTHLIKTRGQQATLRCSPISGHTSVYWYQQALGLGLQFLLWYDEGEERNRGNFPPRFSGRQFPNYSSELNVNALELEDSALYLCASSSSQRTKGNEQFFGPGTRLTVL.

This clone was picked up one time. The chain has TRBV4-2 and TRBJ2-7; TRBD2 might be the D (6 bases). The CDR3 covers 13 residues. The V end was cut by 4 bases, the J end by 1 base, with 8 bases between. Germline values: CDR1 LGHNA, CDR2 YNFKEQ. The DNA of the CDR3 is TGTGCCAGCAGCCTGGGACTTTCCTACGAGCAGTACTTC. It encodes CASSLGLSYEQYF.

The gene calls are TRBV6-6 and TRBJ2-7; the D gene is possibly TRBD1 (6 bases). Germline V gene lookup returns CDR1 MNHNY and CDR2 SVGAGI (reference sequence). This CDR3 has 12 residues. Between the trimmed V and J ends, which lost 6 bases and 6 bases, there was a span of 12 bases. Here the CDR3 reads CASRSDRSEQYF. The CDR3 DNA reads TGTGCCAGCAGATCCGACAGGAGCGAGCAGTACTTC.

V gene TRBV13 combines with J gene TRBJ2-5, with a weak D call TRBD1 (5 bases). With 5 bases removed from V and 2 bases from J, the gap between germline ends came to 18 bases. Germline V lookup: CDR1 PRHDT, CDR2 FYEKMQ (reference sequence). The length of the CDR3 is 16 residues. The CDR3: CASSPSRGIGQETQYF. CDR3 bases: TGTGCCAGCAGCCCCAGTAGGGGAATAGGGCAAGAGACCCAGTACTTC.

The rearrangement links TRBV2 to TRBJ2-1, with D hard to call. CDR3 size: 11 residues. CDR1 SNHLY and CDR2 FYNNEI come from the germline V gene. Trimming removed 7 bases from V and 8 bases from J, with 9 bases in between. In DNA form, the CDR3 reads TGTGCCAGCAAGGAGTACGATGAGCAGTTCTTC. Encoded protein: CASKEYDEQFF.

Notes on this clone: The junction departs from germline at one end; a sequencing error may be responsible. The chain joins TRBV7-9 to TRBJ2-7, with TRBD1 matching over 10 bases. The CDR3 is 14 residues long. Germline assignment: CDR1 SEHNR and CDR2 FQNEAQ (reference sequence). CDR3 coding DNA: TGTTCCAGCAGCGTGGACAGGGGGGTATACGAGCAGTACTTC. Its translation is CSSSVDRGVYEQYF.

As for this clone: This sequence is one base from a far larger clone and is likely a read error. J is TRBJ2-5 and V is TRBV5-1, with TRBD1 identical over 7 bases. V gave up 3 bases and J gave up 5 bases; unmatched junction bases: 4. The CDR3 has 13 residues. Germline CDR1 is SGHRS and CDR2 is YFSETQ. The CDR3 DNA reads as TGCGCCAGCAGCTCTGTCAGGGGGGAGACCCAGTACTTC. Amino acids: CASSSVRGETQYF.

This clone was detected once. This rearrangement joins TRBV6-6 to TRBJ1-4; no definite D call. V dropped 10 bases and J dropped 0 bases, with 15 bases sitting between them. CDR1 and CDR2 from the germline V gene are MNHNY and SVGAGI (reference sequence). The CDR3 contains 15 residues. The CDR3 is CATSGGKTTNEKLFF. The CDR3 nucleotides read TGTGCCACCTCGGGCGGGAAAACAACTAATGAAAAACTGTTTTTT.